The rows below give T cell receptor beta chains drawn from one sample of a study of Ad26.COV2.S vaccination and SARS-CoV-2 variants. Using immunoSEQ multiplex PCR, the repertoire was profiled, and TCRdb retains in-frame clones only, with some absent. The repertoire holds 450,000 to 550,000 clones, with approximately 89% as singletons. This sample comprised peripheral blood, obtained in a trial of Ad26.COV2.S vaccine versus placebo. Every receptor here comes from a person aged 18-60 years who received the Ad26.COV2.S COVID-19 vaccine or a placebo. CDR3s include the opening cysteine and the closing phenylalanine or tryptophan. Fields, in order: V gene, D gene, clone size, J gene, CDR3 protein, CDR3 DNA. D genes are given only for firm matches. Size is omitted from some rows. Given values are once, few, many or a class for expanded clones.

>TRBV7-2|TRBD2|NA|TRBJ2-1
CASSLPTSGRRDEQFF
TGTGCCAGCAGCTTACCCACTAGCGGGAGGCGTGATGAGCAGTTCTTC
>TRBV9|TRBD1|NA|TRBJ2-5
CASSSRTGQETQYF
TGTGCCAGCAGCTCCAGGACAGGACAAGAGACCCAGTACTTC
>TRBV7-9|NA|few|TRBJ2-7
CASSLGHHEQYF
TGTGCCAGCAGCTTAGGACACCACGAGCAGTACTTC
>TRBV29-1|NA|NA|TRBJ2-3
CSTEPDTQYF
TGCAGCACAGAACCAGATACGCAGTATTTT
>TRBV2|NA|NA|TRBJ2-7
CASSIRGEEQYF
TGTGCCAGCAGTATTCGTGGCGAGGAGCAGTACTTC
>TRBV30|TRBD1|NA|TRBJ1-5
CAWSGQGNQPQHF
TGTGCCTGGAGTGGACAGGGGAATCAGCCCCAGCATTTT
>TRBV18|TRBD1|NA|TRBJ1-6
CASSPRDRGSYNSPLHF
TGTGCCAGCTCACCACGGGACAGGGGCTCCTATAATTCACCCCTCCACTTT
>TRBV5-1|NA|NA|TRBJ2-5
CASRFDREETQYF
TGCGCCAGCAGATTCGACAGAGAAGAGACCCAGTACTTC
>TRBV18|NA|NA|TRBJ1-1
CASSPVWGSNTEAFF
TGTGCCAGCTCACCAGTTTGGGGCTCGAACACTGAAGCTTTCTTT
>TRBV29-1|NA|NA|TRBJ1-2
CSVGNGALNYGYTF
TGCAGCGTTGGGAACGGGGCGCTTAACTATGGCTACACCTTC